These 15 T cell receptor beta chains share one sample of origin, sequenced in a study of identical twins. TCRdb redid the calling of the 5' RACE reads with MiXCR, one entry per CDR3 protein. The table lists around 1.7 million distinct CDR3 sequences, about 32% of them singletons. Source material: cord blood. These receptor sequences come from a newborn girl in good health.

V gene TRBV4-1 combines with J gene TRBJ1-4; possibly TRBD1 for D (5 bases). Trimming stripped 0 bases from V and 12 bases from J, with 11 bases between. Germline CDR1 reads MGHRA; CDR2 reads YSYEKL. There are 13 residues in the CDR3. CDR3 sequence (DNA): TGCGCCAGCAGCCAAGAAGAGGGGAGGGAACTGTTTTTT. The encoded protein is CASSQEEGRELFF.

This sequence joins TRBV10-3 and TRBJ1-4; D possibly corresponds to TRBD1 (5 bases). The V end lost 0 bases, the J end lost 2 bases, and 13 bases lay between the germline ends. Germline CDR1 and CDR2: ENHRY and SYGVKD. There are 17 residues in the CDR3. CDR3 in amino acids: CAISESSRAGTNEKLFF. DNA of the CDR3: TGTGCCATCAGTGAGTCATCGCGGGCAGGGACTAATGAAAAACTGTTTTTT.

This clonotype was seen only a few times. The DNA for the CDR3 is TGTGCCAGCAGCCCCATCAAAGAGACCCAGTACTTC. This translates into CASSPIKETQYF. The V and J genes are TRBV7-9 and TRBJ2-5; no reliable D call. The CDR3 extends over 12 amino acids. CDR1 is SEHNR, CDR2 FQNEAQ, per germline (reference sequence). V lost 5 bases, J lost 3 bases, and 7 bases lay in between.

With regard to this clonotype: A read error may produce the germline difference seen at one junction end. V gene TRBV7-2 combines with J gene TRBJ1-2; TRBD1 agrees at 7 bases. This CDR3 contains 15 residues. Per germline, CDR1 SGHTA and CDR2 FQGNSA. Here the CDR3 reads CASSLVGTALYGFTF. As DNA, the CDR3 is TGTGCCAGCAGCTTAGTCGGGACAGCGCTCTATGGCTTCACCTTC.

The CDR3 here is CATKDRAPYNEQYF. In nucleotides, the CDR3 is TGTGCCACGAAAGACAGGGCTCCCTACAATGAGCAGTACTTC. The rearrangement joins TRBV2 to TRBJ2-1; the match to TRBD1 covers 7 bases. The DNA end favors TRBJ2-7, so the J call may be wrong. The V gene's germline CDR1 is SNHLY and CDR2 FYNNEI. This CDR3 is built from 14 residues.

The V gene is TRBV4-2, the J gene TRBJ2-4; the match to TRBD2 covers 14 bases. The end of the DNA fits TRBJ2-7 better, so the J call may be wrong. Germline CDR1 and CDR2: LGHNA and YNFKEQ. The CDR3 is 16 amino acids. The CDR3 here is CASSQTGTSGSNEQYF. The CDR3 nucleotides are TGTGCCAGCAGCCAAACCGGGACTAGCGGGAGCAACGAGCAGTACTTC.

The chain links TRBV20-1 to TRBJ1-5, with D unclear. The V end was cut by 0 bases, the J end by 2 bases, with 11 bases between. The CDR3 spans 15 residues. CDR1 is DFQATT, CDR2 SNEGSKA, per germline (reference sequence). The CDR3 spells CSAREGSDGNQPQHF. CDR3 DNA sequence: TGCAGTGCTAGAGAAGGAAGTGATGGCAATCAGCCCCAGCATTTT.

This clonotype was counted between two and nine times. CDR3 sequence: CASSQVTTRSSYEQYF. DNA for the CDR3: TGCGCCAGCAGCCAAGTTACGACACGGAGCTCCTACGAGCAGTACTTC. V gene TRBV4-1 combines with J gene TRBJ2-7; D is unresolved. The germline V and J ends were trimmed by 1 base and 0 bases, with 13 bases remaining between them. Germline V gene lookup returns CDR1 MGHRA and CDR2 YSYEKL. This CDR3 spans 16 amino acids.

The chain recombines TRBV6-4 with TRBJ1-2, with D perhaps TRBD1 (5 bases). V lost 2 bases to trimming and J lost 4 bases, with 8 bases between them. The CDR3 covers 13 residues. CDR1 MRHNA and CDR2 SNTAGT come from the germline V gene. CDR3 in DNA: TGTGCCAGCAGTGACGGGACCTTCTATGGCTACACCTTC. Its translation is CASSDGTFYGYTF.

The V and J genes are TRBV9 and TRBJ1-3, with D uncertain. The CDR3 runs to 13 residues. The V gene's germline CDR1 is SGDLS and CDR2 YYNGEE. Trimming pared 0 bases from V and 4 bases from J, leaving 5 bases between. CDR3 in amino acids: CASSVVTGNTIYF. CDR3 DNA sequence: TGTGCCAGCAGCGTAGTTACGGGAAACACCATATATTTT.

This clonotype was counted a few times. V and J are TRBV7-6 and TRBJ2-4; tentative D call: TRBD2 (5 bases). The CDR3 covers 15 residues. Per the germline V gene, CDR1 is SGHVS and CDR2 is FNYEAQ. Trimming shortened V by 1 base and J by 13 bases, and 20 bases separated the two germline ends. CDR3 sequence reads: CASSLGNSLLGEQYF. The CDR3 DNA is TGTGCCAGCAGCTTAGGCAACAGCCTTTTGGGAGAGCAGTACTTC.

This chain uses TRBV29-1 with TRBJ2-7; D may be TRBD1 or TRBD2 (5 bases each). The CDR3 has 13 amino acids. Germline lookup yields CDR1 SQVTM and CDR2 ANQGSEA. V dropped 5 bases and J dropped 7 bases, with 18 bases sitting between them. CDR3 DNA sequence: TGCAGCGTTTGTAGGGACCTTAACAATGAGCAGTACTTC. Translation gives CSVCRDLNNEQYF.

This clonotype has only a few counts. This chain joins TRBV20-1 and TRBJ2-7, with TRBD2 matching over 11 bases. V was pared by 3 bases and J by 3 bases, with 10 bases of the junction left unmatched. Germline CDR1 DFQATT, CDR2 SNEGSKA (reference sequence). This CDR3 spans 16 amino acids. The CDR3 protein is CSASPVLAGGIYEQYF. The DNA for the CDR3 is TGCAGTGCTAGTCCCGTCCTAGCGGGAGGCATCTACGAGCAGTACTTC.

This chain joins TRBV11-2 and TRBJ2-3; 7 bases fit TRBD2. J was trimmed by 5 bases and V by 5 bases; bases with no gene match: 10. CDR1 SGHAT and CDR2 FQNNGV come from the germline V gene. CDR3 length equals 15 residues. CDR3 nucleotide sequence: TGTGCCAGCAGCCGAGGACTAGGGGAGGGAGATACGCAGTATTTT. Its protein is CASSRGLGEGDTQYF.

The V call is TRBV7-2, the J call TRBJ2-7; tentatively, D is TRBD1 (5 bases). The CDR3 runs 15 residues. CDR1 SGHTA and CDR2 FQGNSA come from the germline V gene. V was shortened by 5 bases and J by 1 base, with 15 bases between the two germline ends. The CDR3 DNA reads TGTGCCAGCAGCCACAGGTCCCTAGGGTCCTACGAGCAGTACTTC. As protein: CASSHRSLGSYEQYF.